The T cell receptor (beta chain) described here comes from a study of blood T cell repertoires in COVID-19. Trimming cost V 1 base and J 2 bases, with 6 bases left between them. The CDR3 covers 13 residues. Germline-derived CDR1 and CDR2 are SGHRS and YFSETQ. The table came from immunoSEQ multiplex PCR; TCRdb's copy has only in-frame clones and leaves some out. Among fewer than 100,000 clones listed, roughly 90% were seen once. V gene TRBV5-1 combines with J gene TRBJ1-1; D not resolved. The sequencing sample was made of peripheral blood. The source is a man in his sixties with acute or convalescent COVID-19. The CDR3: CASSLRANTEAFF. The CDR3, as DNA: TGCGCCAGCAGCTTGAGAGCTAACACTGAAGCTTTCTTT.